The clone carrying this T cell receptor (beta chain) has only a few counts. TCRdb recomputed calls from the 5' RACE reads with MiXCR, one row per CDR3 protein. This table holds approximately 93,000 distinct CDR3 sequences, roughly a fifth found once. Time point indicated: blood at routine non-recurrence follow-up after resection. Trimming cost V 11 bases and J 4 bases, with 14 bases left between them. The CDR3 length is 12 residues. Per germline, CDR1 WSHSY and CDR2 SAAADI. These data are taken from a study of spatial heterogeneity in lung cancer. The clonotype was recovered from a male donor with early-stage non-small cell lung cancer. Sequencing was performed on PBMCs, taken at follow-up. The chain carries TRBV10-2 and TRBJ2-5, with D perhaps matching TRBD1 or TRBD2 (6 bases each). The CDR3 nucleotides read TGCGCCGTCGGGGGCGGGCCAGAGACCCAGTACTTC. Translation: CAVGGGPETQYF.